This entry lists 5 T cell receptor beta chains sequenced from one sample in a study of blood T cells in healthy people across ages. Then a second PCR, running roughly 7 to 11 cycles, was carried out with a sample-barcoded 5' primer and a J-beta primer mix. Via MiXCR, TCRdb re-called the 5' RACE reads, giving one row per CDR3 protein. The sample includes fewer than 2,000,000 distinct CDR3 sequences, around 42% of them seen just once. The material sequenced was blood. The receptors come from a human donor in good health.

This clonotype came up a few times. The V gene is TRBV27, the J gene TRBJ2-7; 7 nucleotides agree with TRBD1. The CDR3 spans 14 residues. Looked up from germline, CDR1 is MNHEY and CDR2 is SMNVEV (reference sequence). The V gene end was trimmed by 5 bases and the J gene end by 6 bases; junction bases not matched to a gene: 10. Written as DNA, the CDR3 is TGTGCCAGCAGTACCCGGGCCGCAGGGGGCGAGCAGTACTTC. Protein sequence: CASSTRAAGGEQYF.

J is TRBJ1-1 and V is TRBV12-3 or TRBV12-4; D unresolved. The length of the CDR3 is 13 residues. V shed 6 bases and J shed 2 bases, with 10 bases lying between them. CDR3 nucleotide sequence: TGTGCCAGCAGCTTTAGTACAAACACTGAAGCTTTCTTT. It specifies CASSFSTNTEAFF.

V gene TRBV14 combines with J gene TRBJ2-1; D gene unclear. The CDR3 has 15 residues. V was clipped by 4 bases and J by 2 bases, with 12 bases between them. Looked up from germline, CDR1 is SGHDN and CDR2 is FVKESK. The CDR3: CASSPLRSAYNEQFF. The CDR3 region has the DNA TGTGCCAGCAGCCCACTAAGGTCGGCCTACAATGAGCAGTTCTTC.

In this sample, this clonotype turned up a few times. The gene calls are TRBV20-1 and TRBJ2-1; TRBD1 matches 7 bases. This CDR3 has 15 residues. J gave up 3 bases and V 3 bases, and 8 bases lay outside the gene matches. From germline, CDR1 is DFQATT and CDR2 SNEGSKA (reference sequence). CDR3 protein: CSAREPGQNYNEQFF. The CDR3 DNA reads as TGCAGTGCTAGGGAACCGGGACAGAACTACAATGAGCAGTTCTTC.

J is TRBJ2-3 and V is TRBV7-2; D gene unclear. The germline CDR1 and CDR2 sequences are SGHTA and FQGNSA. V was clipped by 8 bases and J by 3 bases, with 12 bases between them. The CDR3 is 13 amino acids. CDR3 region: CASGRFQTDTQYF. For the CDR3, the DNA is TGTGCCAGCGGTCGCTTTCAAACAGATACGCAGTATTTT.